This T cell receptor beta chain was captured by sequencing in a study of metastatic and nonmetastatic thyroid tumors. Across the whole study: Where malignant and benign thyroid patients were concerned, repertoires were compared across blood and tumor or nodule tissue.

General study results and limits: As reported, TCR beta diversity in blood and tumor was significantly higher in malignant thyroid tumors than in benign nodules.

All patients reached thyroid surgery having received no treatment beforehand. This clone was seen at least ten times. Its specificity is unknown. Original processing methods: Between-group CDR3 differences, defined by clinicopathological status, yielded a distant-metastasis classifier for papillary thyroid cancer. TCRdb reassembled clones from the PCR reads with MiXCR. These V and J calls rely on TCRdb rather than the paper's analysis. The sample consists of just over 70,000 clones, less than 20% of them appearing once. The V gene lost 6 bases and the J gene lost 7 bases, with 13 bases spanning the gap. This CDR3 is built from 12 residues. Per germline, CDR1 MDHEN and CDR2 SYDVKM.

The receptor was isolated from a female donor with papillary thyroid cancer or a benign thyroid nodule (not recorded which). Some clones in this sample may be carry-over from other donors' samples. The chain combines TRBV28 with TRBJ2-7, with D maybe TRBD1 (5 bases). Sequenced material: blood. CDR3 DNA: TGTGCCAGCAGACCCGACAGCTTGGAGCAGTACTTC. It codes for CASRPDSLEQYF.